The 6 T cell receptor beta chains below come from one sample, sequenced in a study of cytomegalovirus exposure and HLA in healthy donors (dated by TCRdb to 2016 to 2017). The protocol used for the library was the immunoSEQ multiplex PCR assay. For the multiplex PCR, a mixture combining 60 forward primers for TCR Vbeta segments and 13 reverse primers for TCR Jbeta segments was used. Not all clones reach the TCRdb copy of this immuneACCESS table, which keeps in-frame sequences only. Checked studies attribute under half of the gap to unresolved V genes and leave the rest unexplained. The sample has approximately 150,000 clones on record, 80% to 90% of them singletons. Jointly, the top ten make up roughly a tenth of the sample. The sequencing input was PBMCs. The origin of the receptors is a man aged 45-65 years in good health and CMV-seropositive.

The CDR3 region is CASSVSSGSGPYNEQFF. CDR3 DNA sequence: TGTGCCAGCAGCGTCAGTAGCGGGAGTGGCCCCTACAATGAGCAGTTCTTC. The genes are TRBV7-9 and TRBJ2-1, with TRBD2 matching over 9 bases. J gave up 2 bases and V 5 bases, and 10 bases lay outside the gene matches. The CDR3 length is 17 residues. From germline, CDR1 is SEHNR and CDR2 FQNEAQ (reference sequence).

In this sample, this clone turned up a few times. V gene TRBV19 combines with J gene TRBJ1-5; D gene unclear. Trimming took 3 bases from V and 0 from J, leaving 18 bases between them. Germline loops: CDR1 LNHDA, CDR2 SQIVND (reference sequence). This CDR3 region has 18 residues. This CDR3 reads CASSITLYLKNSNQPQHF. CDR3 sequence (DNA): TGTGCCAGTAGTATTACTCTCTACCTGAAGAATAGCAATCAGCCCCAGCATTTT.

The rearrangement joins TRBV27 to TRBJ2-3; D might be TRBD2 (5 bases). From germline, CDR1 is MNHEY and CDR2 SMNVEV (reference sequence). The CDR3 consists of 15 residues. V lost 5 bases and J lost 2, with 14 bases in between. The CDR3 DNA reads TGTGCCAGCAGTCCCCGAAGGAGGTCCACAGATACGCAGTATTTT. It codes for CASSPRRRSTDTQYF.

The chain joins TRBV10-1 to TRBJ2-5, with D perhaps TRBD1 (8 bases). Trimming stripped 8 bases from V and 3 bases from J, with 16 bases between. The CDR3 is 14 residues long. In germline, CDR1 is WNHNN, CDR2 SYGVQD (reference sequence). The CDR3 reads CASDRGGRKETQYF. The CDR3 bases are TGCGCCAGCGACAGGGGAGGGAGGAAAGAGACCCAGTACTTC.

The rearrangement links TRBV5-1 to TRBJ2-2; 7 nucleotides agree with TRBD1. The V gene's germline CDR1 is SGHRS and CDR2 YFSETQ. The CDR3 extends over 15 amino acids. Trimming removed 2 bases from V and 3 bases from J; junction bases left unmatched: 4. The CDR3 loop reads CASSLYRGHTGELFF. The CDR3 DNA is TGCGCCAGCAGCTTATACAGGGGCCACACCGGGGAGCTGTTTTTT.

This clone has just a few counts. The CDR3 protein is CASRGGTGADGYTF. The CDR3 DNA sequence: TGTGCCAGCAGGGGAGGGACAGGGGCGGATGGCTACACCTTC. V and J are TRBV28 and TRBJ1-2; 10 positions agree with TRBD1. V lost 6 bases to trimming and J lost 6 bases; unmatched junction nucleotides: 7. The germline gives CDR1 MDHEN, CDR2 SYDVKM. The CDR3 contains 14 residues.